This T cell receptor (beta chain) is drawn from a study of blood T cells in healthy people across ages. As for this clonotype: A read error is possible here, since a much larger clone lies one base away.

Next came a second PCR, run for roughly 6 to 11 cycles, which used a sample-barcoded 5' primer along with a J-beta primer mix. In TCRdb, the 5' RACE reads were re-called with MiXCR into one record per CDR3 protein. The sample has about 670,000 distinct CDR3 sequences, around 52% seen once; the top ten hold approximately 13%. V lost 4 bases and J lost 11, with 17 bases in between. Germline V gives CDR1 SQVTM, CDR2 ANQGSEA. This CDR3 is 12 amino acids long. Sequencing was performed on blood. V and J are TRBV29-1 and TRBJ2-5; D possibly corresponds to TRBD2 (5 bases). This TCR came from a woman older than 75 in good health. The CDR3 here is CSVGKLAGGQYF. CDR3 nucleotides: TGCAGCGTTGGGAAACTCGCTGGCGGGCAGTACTTC.